These T cell receptor beta chains were read from a single sample in a study of T cell repertoires in cytomegalovirus infection. For these TCRs, the target antigens are not known. In TCRdb, the reads were re-called with MiXCR into one record per CDR3 protein. The sample consists of around 95,000 distinct CDR3 sequences, 25% to 30% of them appearing once. The sample in question was CD8+ T cells from cultured PBMCs, obtained from culture after CMV antigen stimulation. The receptors were sampled from a human donor in good health (CMV status not recorded). Some clones in this sample may be carry-over from other donors' samples. Each CDR3 is given with its conserved first and last residue. A D gene is named only where the DNA matches it firmly. Size values are once, few and many counts, or a class for expanded clones, and some rows have none.

CDR3 protein | CDR3 DNA | clone size | V gene | CDR3 length | J gene | D gene
CSLEAGAGNEQFF | TGCAGCTTGGAAGCGGGGGCGGGCAATGAGCAGTTCTTC | NA | TRBV29-1 | 13 | TRBJ2-1 | TRBD2
CASSIARGAEAFF | TGTGCCAGTAGTATAGCCAGGGGAGCCGAAGCTTTCTTT | NA | TRBV19 | 13 | TRBJ1-1 | NA
CASSLYISGDTQYF | TGTGCCAGCAGCTTATATATCAGCGGAGATACGCAGTATTTT | many | TRBV7-2 | 14 | TRBJ2-3 | NA
CASSKERLIIVTDTQYF | TGTGCCAGCAGCAAGGAGCGGTTAATAATCGTAACAGATACGCAGTATTTT | NA | TRBV7-2 | 17 | TRBJ2-3 | NA
CSARGGGETQYF | TGCAGTGCTAGAGGTGGCGGGGAGACCCAGTACTTC | many | TRBV20-1 | 12 | TRBJ2-5 | NA
CASSRDLEIGQYF | TGTGCCAGCAGTAGGGACCTCGAAATTGGGCAGTACTTC | NA | TRBV12-3/TRBV12-4 | 13 | TRBJ2-7 | NA
CASSLSGLETQYF | TGTGCCAGCAGCTTGTCCGGGTTGGAGACCCAGTACTTC | few | TRBV7-9 | 13 | TRBJ2-5 | NA
CASSPPTGFEQYF | TGTGCCAGCAGCCCACCAACAGGGTTCGAGCAGTACTTC | NA | TRBV13 | 13 | TRBJ2-7 | NA
CAISESMAADDYNEQFF | TGTGCCATCAGTGAGTCGATGGCGGCGGACGACTACAATGAGCAGTTCTTC | NA | TRBV10-3 | 17 | TRBJ2-1 | NA
CASSPPGANVLTF | TGTGCCAGTTCACCGCCTGGGGCCAACGTCCTGACTTTC | many | TRBV7-8 | 13 | TRBJ2-6 | NA
CSARDRGYEQYF | TGCAGTGCTCGCGACAGGGGGTACGAGCAGTACTTC | NA | TRBV20-1 | 12 | TRBJ2-7 | TRBD1
CSARVSRGTEAFF | TGCAGTGCTAGAGTTTCCCGGGGCACTGAAGCTTTCTTT | few | TRBV20-1 | 13 | TRBJ1-1 | NA
CSARDAQTMNTEAFF | TGCAGTGCTAGAGACGCTCAAACGATGAACACTGAAGCTTTCTTT | few | TRBV20-1 | 15 | TRBJ1-1 | NA
CASSDQDGEETQYF | TGTGCCAGCAGTGATCAGGACGGAGAAGAGACCCAGTACTTC | NA | TRBV6-6 | 14 | TRBJ2-5 | NA
CSAAVLIPPAETQYF | TGCAGTGCGGCAGTCTTGATTCCACCGGCCGAGACCCAGTACTTC | few | TRBV20-1 | 15 | TRBJ2-5 | NA
CASSPGGSYYEQYF | TGTGCCAGCAGCCCTGGTGGGTCGTACTACGAGCAGTACTTC | many | TRBV7-9 | 14 | TRBJ2-7 | NA
CASSSGNTEAFF | TGTGCCAGCAGCTCGGGGAACACTGAAGCTTTCTTT | many | TRBV5-6 | 12 | TRBJ1-1 | NA
CASSQERQETQYF | TGTGCCAGCAGCCAAGAGAGGCAGGAAACGCAGTATTTT | NA | TRBV4-2 | 13 | TRBJ2-3 | NA
CASSLRWTGDIGTGELFF | TGTGCCAGCAGCTTACGTTGGACAGGGGATATTGGAACCGGGGAGCTGTTTTTT | few | TRBV7-2 | 18 | TRBJ2-2 | TRBD1
CASSSSGTGRWNTEAFF | TGCGCCAGCAGCTCCTCTGGGACAGGGCGGTGGAACACTGAAGCTTTCTTT | many | TRBV5-1 | 17 | TRBJ1-1 | TRBD1
CASSFGNEQFF | TGTGCCAGCAGTTTCGGAAATGAGCAGTTCTTC | many | TRBV12-3/TRBV12-4 | 11 | TRBJ2-1 | NA
CSVVGEAYEQYF | TGCAGCGTTGTGGGCGAAGCCTACGAGCAGTACTTC | NA | TRBV29-1 | 12 | TRBJ2-7 | NA
CASRSGGTEAFF | TGTGCCAGTAGGTCAGGGGGGACTGAAGCTTTCTTT | NA | TRBV19 | 12 | TRBJ1-1 | TRBD1
CAISPGTIEAFF | TGTGCCATCAGTCCGGGAACCATTGAAGCTTTCTTT | few | TRBV10-3 | 12 | TRBJ1-1 | NA
CASRDYPPGQIWDGYTF | TGTGCCAGTAGAGATTATCCTCCGGGACAGATATGGGATGGCTACACCTTC | NA | TRBV19 | 17 | TRBJ1-2 | TRBD1
CASSSLSGSENQPQHF | TGCGCCAGCAGCTCTTTATCGGGGTCTGAAAATCAGCCCCAGCATTTT | NA | TRBV4-1 | 16 | TRBJ1-5 | NA
CASSPITSGGDEQYF | TGTGCCAGCAGTCCCATAACTAGCGGGGGCGACGAGCAGTACTTC | NA | TRBV27 | 15 | TRBJ2-7 | TRBD2
CASTAGGQPQHF | TGTGCCAGTACGGCAGGGGGTCAGCCCCAGCATTTT | many | TRBV19 | 12 | TRBJ1-5 | TRBD1
CASSHWLGVREEQYF | TGTGCCAGCAGCCATTGGTTGGGGGTAAGGGAAGAGCAGTACTTC | many | TRBV7-8 | 15 | TRBJ2-7 | NA
CARPDRSHEQFF | TGCGCCAGGCCGGACCGCAGCCATGAGCAGTTCTTC | NA | TRBV4-1 | 12 | TRBJ2-1 | NA
CASSLPEAGDYNEQFF | TGTGCCAGCAGCCTGCCGGAGGCGGGCGATTACAATGAGCAGTTCTTC | NA | TRBV11-2 | 16 | TRBJ2-1 | NA
CASSLWQGGYEQYF | TGTGCCAGCAGCTTATGGCAGGGGGGCTACGAGCAGTACTTC | few | TRBV11-2 | 14 | TRBJ2-7 | NA
CASRPQPGQGAIFGADTQYF | TGTGCCAGCAGGCCCCAGCCCGGACAGGGGGCGATCTTTGGGGCAGATACGCAGTATTTT | few | TRBV6-1 | 20 | TRBJ2-3 | TRBD1
CASNESGTAGNTIYF | TGTGCCAGCAATGAGTCCGGGACAGCTGGAAACACCATATATTTT | few | TRBV28 | 15 | TRBJ1-3 | TRBD1
CASSPPGSPPYEQYF | TGTGCCAGCAGCCCACCCGGGAGTCCCCCATACGAGCAGTACTTC | NA | TRBV7-9 | 15 | TRBJ2-7 | NA
CSAATGYAYEQYF | TGCAGTGCCGCCACAGGGTATGCGTACGAGCAGTACTTC | NA | TRBV20-1 | 13 | TRBJ2-7 | NA
CASSTDGPNTEAFF | TGTGCCAGCAGCACGGACGGACCCAACACTGAAGCTTTCTTT | many | TRBV12-3/TRBV12-4 | 14 | TRBJ1-1 | NA